The present T cell receptor (beta chain) was sequenced within a study of T cells in Graves' hyperthyroidism and ophthalmopathy. From germline, CDR1 is SNHLY and CDR2 FYNNEI. The CDR3 is 15 amino acids. The trim removed 4 bases at V and 10 bases at J, leaving 9 bases unmatched. Patients showing uncontrolled infection, other autoimmune disease, pregnancy or lactation were ineligible. The CDR3 regions of TCR beta were amplified from RNA transcripts. In the first-round RT-PCR of the TCR CDR3, the HTBI primer set was used. TCRdb reprocessed the multiplex PCR reads via MiXCR and lists one record per CDR3 protein. The data hold 550,000 to 800,000 distinct CDR3 sequences, with about a sixth observed a single time.

The specimen was blood. This TCR was sampled from a man between 18 and 29 years old with Graves' hyperthyroidism. V gene TRBV2 combines with J gene TRBJ2-1; the match to TRBD2 covers 11 bases. The CDR3 DNA reads as TGTGCCAGCAGTGCTAGCGGGGGGCTCGGGAACGAGCAGTTCTTC. It translates to CASSASGGLGNEQFF.